The 21 T cell receptor beta chains presented below share a single source sample, sequenced in a study of blood T cell repertoires in COVID-19. Profiled with immunoSEQ multiplex PCR; TCRdb holds only in-frame clones, not every one. The repertoire holds over 100,000 clones, with about 89% as singletons. Sequencing was performed on peripheral blood. The source of these receptors is a man aged 55-75 years with COVID-19, enrolled during active disease.

The chain combines TRBV7-9 with TRBJ1-1, with no clear D. Germline V gene lookup returns CDR1 SEHNR and CDR2 FQNEAQ (reference sequence). The CDR3 covers 11 residues. V was pared by 10 bases and J by 5 bases, with 11 bases between. DNA of the CDR3: TGTGCCAAAAGCGAGGTAACTGAAGCTTTCTTT. Translation gives CAKSEVTEAFF.

In DNA form, the CDR3 reads TGTGCCAGCAGTAATAATGTTCAGACTGGGGCCAACGTCCTGACTTTC. It specifies CASSNNVQTGANVLTF. This chain uses TRBV6-2 or TRBV6-3 with TRBJ2-6; D remains ambiguous. The CDR3 contains 16 residues. V shed 5 bases and J shed 2 bases, with 13 bases lying between them. The germline CDR1 and CDR2 sequences are MNHEY and SVGEGT.

Remarks on this clone: The same CDR3 can be traced to other DNA sequences in this sample. The chain couples TRBV30 to TRBJ1-5, with no clear D. The V end lost 0 bases, the J end lost 4 bases, and 7 bases lay between the germline ends. There are 13 residues in the CDR3. Germline CDR1 reads GTSNPN; CDR2 reads SVGIG (reference sequence). CDR3 DNA: TGTGCCTGGAGTGTACTGAGAAATCAGCCCCAGCATTTT. Its protein is CAWSVLRNQPQHF.

This clone was seen just once. The gene calls are TRBV10-3 and TRBJ1-6, with 9 bases identical to TRBD1. The V segment lost 8 bases and the J segment 3 bases; nucleotides outside the gene matches: 5. Germline CDR1 and CDR2: ENHRY and SYGVKD. The CDR3 is made up of 15 amino acids. The CDR3 sequence is CAIQGDRVYNSPLHF. The CDR3 DNA reads as TGTGCCATCCAGGGGGACAGGGTCTATAATTCACCCCTCCACTTT.

The chain joins TRBV14 to TRBJ1-1; maybe TRBD1 (5 bases). Germline CDR1 and CDR2: SGHDN and FVKESK. V was pared by 0 bases and J by 6 bases, with 11 bases between. This CDR3 spans 14 amino acids. CDR3 loop: CASSQDSTEAEAFF. The CDR3 coding sequence is TGTGCCAGCAGCCAAGACTCGACAGAAGCTGAAGCTTTCTTT.

The count of this clone is one. The chain links TRBV2 to TRBJ1-5; 10 nucleotides line up with TRBD1. The CDR3 is 14 amino acids. Germline values: CDR1 SNHLY, CDR2 FYNNEI. DNA for the CDR3: TGTGTCACGGGCGGGACAGGGGATTATCAGCCCCAGCATTTT. Protein: CVTGGTGDYQPQHF.

The J gene is TRBJ2-5, the V gene TRBV19; TRBD1 aligns across 8 bases. The CDR3 runs 15 residues. V shed 3 bases and J 5 bases; nucleotides not matched to a gene: 8. Looked up from germline, CDR1 is LNHDA and CDR2 is SQIVND (reference sequence). The CDR3 nucleotides read TGTGCCAGTAGTATTGGGACAGGCTGGGGGGAGACCCAGTACTTC. Protein sequence: CASSIGTGWGETQYF.

The J gene is TRBJ1-4, the V gene TRBV13, with unresolved D. The CDR3 extends over 15 amino acids. Trimming shortened V by 2 bases and J by 6 bases, and 13 bases separated the two germline ends. Germline assignment: CDR1 PRHDT and CDR2 FYEKMQ (reference sequence). The CDR3 coding sequence is TGTGCCAGCAGCTTAAGTCCCGGGGATCATGAAAAACTGTTTTTT. Translation: CASSLSPGDHEKLFF.

The chain links TRBV12-3 or TRBV12-4 to TRBJ1-6, with D possibly TRBD1 on 6 matching bases. This CDR3 region has 13 residues. Trimming left V 6 bases short and J 7 bases short, with 10 bases between. The CDR3 DNA reads as TGTGCCAGCAGCGGTCAGGGGAATTCACCCCTCCACTTT. This sequence encodes CASSGQGNSPLHF.

The V call is TRBV28, the J call TRBJ2-7; D may be TRBD1 (6 bases). CDR1 MDHEN and CDR2 SYDVKM come from the germline V gene. The CDR3 is 11 residues long. The ends were cut back, 5 bases at V and 7 bases at J, with 9 bases in the middle. In DNA form, the CDR3 reads TGTGCCAGCAGTACAGGGTATGAGCAGTACTTC. This codes for CASSTGYEQYF.

V is TRBV2 and J is TRBJ1-2, with D uncertain. Germline CDR1 reads SNHLY; CDR2 reads FYNNEI. The CDR3 is 12 amino acids. The V and J ends lost 6 bases and 7 bases respectively, with 12 bases between them. This CDR3 is CASRSGGGGYTF. In nucleotides, the CDR3 is TGTGCCAGCAGATCGGGTGGTGGTGGCTACACCTTC.

This rearrangement joins TRBV5-1 to TRBJ1-1, with 7 nucleotides matching TRBD1. Unmatched junction bases numbered 15, after V lost 4 bases and J lost 6 bases. The CDR3 has 16 amino acids. The germline V gene has CDR1 SGHRS and CDR2 YFSETQ. The CDR3 DNA is TGCGCCAGCAGCCAGACGCGACAGGGATTAAGGGCTGAAGCTTTCTTT. It translates to CASSQTRQGLRAEAFF.

This chain connects TRBV6-5 to TRBJ1-6; no definite D call. V was shortened by 1 base and J by 9 bases, with 16 bases between the two germline ends. The CDR3 has 16 amino acids. CDR1 MNHEY and CDR2 SVGAGI come from the germline V gene. DNA for the CDR3: TGTGCCAGCAGTTACTTCCCGGGAACGACGGGTTCACCCCTCCACTTT. Protein: CASSYFPGTTGSPLHF.

This chain uses TRBV15 with TRBJ2-3; 9 bases fit TRBD1. CDR1 is LNHNV and CDR2 is YYDKDF in the germline V gene (reference sequence). The length of the CDR3 is 14 residues. Trimming removed 5 bases from V and 7 bases from J; junction bases left unmatched: 7. The CDR3 protein is CATSRDRALNTQYF. Here the CDR3 DNA reads TGTGCCACCAGCCGGGACAGGGCTTTGAATACGCAGTATTTT.

Only one count was recorded for this clone. The rearrangement uses TRBV2 and TRBJ1-3, with TRBD1 as a possible D gene (6 bases). V lost 4 bases to trimming and J lost 3 bases, with 10 bases between them. The CDR3 runs 14 residues. The germline V gene has CDR1 SNHLY and CDR2 FYNNEI. CDR3 bases: TGTGCCAGCAGTGTACAGGGTCTTGGAAACACCATATATTTT. Its translation is CASSVQGLGNTIYF.

The J gene is TRBJ2-5, the V gene TRBV6-2 or TRBV6-3; 7 bases match TRBD2. This CDR3 region has 15 residues. The germline V gene has CDR1 MNHEY and CDR2 SVGEGT. V was clipped by 0 bases and J by 5 bases; unmatched bases: 6. The CDR3 spells CASSYSSSGTETQYF. The CDR3 DNA is TGTGCCAGCAGTTACTCGTCTAGCGGTACGGAGACCCAGTACTTC.

This rearrangement joins TRBV29-1 to TRBJ1-1; D may be TRBD1 (5 bases). Germline assignment: CDR1 SQVTM and CDR2 ANQGSEA. The ends were cut back, 6 bases at V and 0 bases at J, with 17 bases in the middle. The CDR3 covers 15 residues. CDR3 DNA: TGCAGCGTCGCCAAGGGGAGGCAGCTGAACACTGAAGCTTTCTTT. It codes for CSVAKGRQLNTEAFF.

The rearrangement joins TRBV5-4 to TRBJ1-3; TRBD1 aligns across 9 bases. J gave up 9 bases and V 0 bases, and 7 bases lay outside the gene matches. CDR1 is SGHNT, CDR2 YYREEE, per germline (reference sequence). The length of the CDR3 is 15 residues. The CDR3 is CASSLDGTGIRTIYF. In DNA, the CDR3 is TGTGCCAGCAGCTTGGACGGGACAGGGATCCGCACCATATATTTT.

In this sample, this clone turned up once. The CDR3 reads CASSVQGQETQYF. The CDR3, as DNA: TGTGCCAGCAGCGTACAGGGACAAGAGACCCAGTACTTC. The V gene is TRBV9, the J gene TRBJ2-5, with D tentatively TRBD1 (5 bases). From germline, CDR1 is SGDLS and CDR2 YYNGEE. This CDR3 region has 13 residues. Trimming took 1 base from V and 2 from J, leaving 6 bases between them.

The chain joins TRBV27 to TRBJ1-2, with 9 bases matching TRBD1. Germline assignment: CDR1 MNHEY and CDR2 SMNVEV (reference sequence). V lost 3 bases to trimming and J lost 4 bases; unmatched junction nucleotides: 6. CDR3 length: 15 residues. CDR3: CASSFKPTGGYGYTF. DNA for the CDR3: TGTGCCAGCAGTTTTAAGCCGACAGGGGGCTATGGCTACACCTTC.

The rearrangement links TRBV6-5 to TRBJ2-1; 8 bases fit TRBD1. Looked up from germline, CDR1 is MNHEY and CDR2 is SVGAGI. The CDR3 has 15 amino acids. The J segment lost 7 bases and the V segment lost 5 bases, leaving 10 bases of the junction unmatched. DNA of the CDR3: TGTGCCAGCAGTAATACCGGGACAGGAGAAAATGAGCAGTTCTTC. It translates to CASSNTGTGENEQFF.